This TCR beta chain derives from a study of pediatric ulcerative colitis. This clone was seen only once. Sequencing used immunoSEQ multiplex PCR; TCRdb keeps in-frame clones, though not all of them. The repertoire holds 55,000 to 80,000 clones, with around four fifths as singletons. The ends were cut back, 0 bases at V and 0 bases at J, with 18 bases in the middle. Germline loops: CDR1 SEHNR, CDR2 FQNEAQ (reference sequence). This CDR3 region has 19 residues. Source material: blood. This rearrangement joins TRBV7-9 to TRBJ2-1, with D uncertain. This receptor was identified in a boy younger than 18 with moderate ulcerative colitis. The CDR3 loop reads CASSLASPTIIISYNEQFF. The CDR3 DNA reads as TGTGCCAGCAGCTTAGCGTCCCCAACAATTATCATCTCCTACAATGAGCAGTTCTTC.